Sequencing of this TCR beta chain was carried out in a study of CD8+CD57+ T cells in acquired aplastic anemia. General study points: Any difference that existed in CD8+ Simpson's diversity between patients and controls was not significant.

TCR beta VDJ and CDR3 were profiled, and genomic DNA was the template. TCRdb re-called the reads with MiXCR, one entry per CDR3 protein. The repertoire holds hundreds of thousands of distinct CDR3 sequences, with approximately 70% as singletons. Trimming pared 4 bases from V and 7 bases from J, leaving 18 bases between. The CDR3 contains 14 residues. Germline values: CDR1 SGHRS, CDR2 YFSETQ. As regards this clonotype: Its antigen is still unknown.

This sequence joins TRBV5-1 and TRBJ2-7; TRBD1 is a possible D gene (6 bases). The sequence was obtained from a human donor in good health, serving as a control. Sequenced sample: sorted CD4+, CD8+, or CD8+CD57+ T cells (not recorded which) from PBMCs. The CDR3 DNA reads TGCGCCAGCAGCCCCAGGGGAACTACGATGGAGCAGTACTTC. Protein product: CASSPRGTTMEQYF.